The T cell receptor beta chain under discussion was sequenced for a study of glioma-infiltrating T cells after dendritic cell vaccination. Study-wide context: Autologous tumor lysate was loaded overnight onto monocyte-derived dendritic cells grown about 7 days with IL-4 and GM-CSF. Study-level points and caveats: Higher TCR clonality did not directly relate to longer survival.

CDR1 and CDR2 (germline): SGHRS, YFSETQ. The CDR3 runs 16 residues. V shed 0 bases and J shed 5 bases, with 17 bases lying between them. The primer mix had 60 V beta and 13 J beta primers. Assay used: immunoSEQ multiplex PCR; TCRdb lists only in-frame clones, some missing. Of about 82,000 clones in the sample, around 90% were seen once. A note on this clone: Its specificity is unknown.

This sequence joins TRBV5-1 and TRBJ2-5; D is perhaps TRBD2 (7 bases). Sample: blood, taken before dendritic cell vaccination. The receptor was isolated from a human donor with glioblastoma. This CDR3 is CASSLVGGAVEETQYF. The DNA of the CDR3 is TGCGCCAGCAGCTTGGTAGGGGGGGCGGTTGAGGAGACCCAGTACTTC.